These 8 T cell receptor beta chains came from one sample sequenced in a study of CD8 T cells in Susac syndrome. An amount of RNA that ranged from roughly 0.5 to 1 ug was reverse transcribed with random hexamers. TCRdb ran MiXCR on the immunoSEQ multiplex PCR reads and lists one entry per CDR3 protein. The sample yields about 120,000 distinct CDR3 sequences, 95% to 96% seen once. Sequenced sample: CD4+ T cells from PBMCs. Source of these receptors: a human donor with Susac syndrome.

The rearrangement links TRBV30 to TRBJ2-1; 12 bases match TRBD2. Trimming removed 2 bases from V and 5 bases from J; junction bases left unmatched: 7. Looked up from germline, CDR1 is GTSNPN and CDR2 is SVGIG (reference sequence). The CDR3 is 16 residues long. The CDR3 nucleotides are TGTGCCTGGAGTCCACCGACTAGCGGGGGAAACAATGAGCAGTTCTTC. It codes for CAWSPPTSGGNNEQFF. Filled out from reference TRBV30 and TRBJ2-1, the complete variable domain reads SQTIHQWPATLVQPVGSPLSLECTVEGTSNPNLYWYRQAAGRGLQLLFYSVGIGQISSEVPQNLSASRPQDRQFILSSKKLLLSDSGFYLCAWSPPTSGGNNEQFFGPGTRLTVL.

The chain recombines TRBV18 with TRBJ2-2; D remains unclear. Germline loops: CDR1 KGHSH, CDR2 LQKENI. V lost 2 bases to trimming and J lost 8 bases, with 12 bases between them. The CDR3 is made up of 14 amino acids. The CDR3 sequence: CASSPTVSPGELFF. DNA of the CDR3: TGTGCCAGCTCACCAACAGTCAGCCCGGGGGAGCTGTTTTTT.

CDR3 nucleotide sequence: TGTGCCAGCAGCTTGGATATACGGACTGGGGGAAATGAGCAGTTCTTC. Translated: CASSLDIRTGGNEQFF. This chain links TRBV5-6 with TRBJ2-1, with D perhaps matching TRBD1 or TRBD2 (5 bases each). With 0 bases removed from V and 7 bases from J, the gap between germline ends came to 17 bases. The V gene's germline CDR1 is SGHDT and CDR2 YYEEEE. The CDR3 covers 16 residues.

The DNA for the CDR3 is TGCAGCGTTGCCCCCAGACTAGCGCCGTACAATGAGCAGTTCTTC. It translates to CSVAPRLAPYNEQFF. The V call is TRBV29-1, the J call TRBJ2-1; 8 bases match TRBD2. The germline V gene has CDR1 SQVTM and CDR2 ANQGSEA. This CDR3 has 15 amino acids. Trimming at V came to 4 bases and at J to 4 bases, leaving 9 bases not matched to a gene.

This clonotype has more than one count but fewer than ten. The chain links TRBV7-8 to TRBJ2-7, with unresolved D. The V and J ends lost 3 bases and 0 bases respectively, with 9 bases between them. Germline CDR1 SGHVS, CDR2 FQNEAQ. The CDR3 length is 14 residues. CDR3 residues: CASSLGRSSYEQYF. CDR3 sequence (DNA): TGTGCCAGCAGCTTGGGCAGAAGCTCCTACGAGCAGTACTTC.

In DNA, the CDR3 is TGTGCCACCCGACTCTCTAACTATGGCTACACCTTC. This translates into CATRLSNYGYTF. The rearrangement links TRBV25-1 to TRBJ1-2; D is uncertain. The germline V gene has CDR1 MGHDK and CDR2 SYGVNS. This CDR3 spans 12 amino acids. Trimming left V 10 bases short and J 0 bases short, with 9 bases between.

The chain has TRBV9 and TRBJ2-5; the D gene is possibly TRBD1 (6 bases). The CDR3 covers 16 residues. In germline, CDR1 is SGDLS, CDR2 YYNGEE. The ends were cut back, 3 bases at V and 0 bases at J, with 15 bases in the middle. CDR3 loop: CASSADRVPYQETQYF. As DNA, the CDR3 is TGTGCCAGCAGCGCGGACAGAGTACCATACCAAGAGACCCAGTACTTC.

The chain carries TRBV20-1 and TRBJ2-1; D gene uncertain. This CDR3 has 13 residues. The V gene's germline CDR1 is DFQATT and CDR2 SNEGSKA (reference sequence). Deletions cut 6 bases from V and 5 bases from J, with 14 bases between. CDR3 amino acids: CSARPHSNNEQFF. CDR3 nucleotide sequence: TGCAGTGCAAGACCACATTCGAACAATGAGCAGTTCTTC.